The clone carrying this T cell receptor (beta chain) was recorded a few times. Its antigen is not identified. TCRdb fed the reads into MiXCR, producing one record per CDR3 protein. The sample has approximately 600,000 distinct CDR3 sequences; roughly 43% are singletons. The sample belongs to a study of T cell repertoires in cytomegalovirus infection. In the study overall: Evidence of both CMV infection and a matching HLA type came from public TCR beta signatures.

Germline V gives CDR1 SSHAT, CDR2 FNYEAQ (reference sequence). The CDR3 has 15 amino acids. V gave up 2 bases and J gave up 5 bases, with 12 bases separating them. The TCR originated in a human donor in good health (CMV status not recorded). Some clones in this sample may be carry-over from other donors' samples. Source: cultured PBMCs, taken from culture after CMV antigen stimulation. The chain employs TRBV7-7 and TRBJ2-2; a possible D gene is TRBD1 (5 bases). The DNA of the CDR3 is TGTGCCAGCAGCTTATTAGGGGAAGGAACCGGGGAGCTGTTTTTT. This codes for CASSLLGEGTGELFF.